This T cell receptor (beta chain) was sequenced during a study of human T cells and chemical hapten exposure. MiXCR, run by TCRdb on the RACE reads, gives a single entry per CDR3 protein. The sample has more than 250,000 distinct CDR3 sequences, about 9% seen once. This clonotype was detected many times. The time point is: pre-sensitization, week 0. Specified treatment: therapeutic diphenylcyclopropenone sensitization with weekly scalp DPC. V was trimmed by 0 bases and J by 7 bases, leaving 14 bases between them. This CDR3 comprises 15 residues. Germline V CDR1 and CDR2: SGHKS, YYEKEE (reference sequence).

The rearrangement uses TRBV5-5 and TRBJ2-4, with D possibly TRBD1 on 6 matching bases. The sequence was collected from a woman in her thirties or forties with alopecia areata. Some clones in this sample may be carry-over from other donors' samples. The specimen comprised whole blood, sampled in connection with sensitization to the hapten diphenylcyclopropenone (DPC). The DNA for the CDR3 is TGTGCCAGCAGCTTGGCGGGCAGGGGAGTCAACATTCAGTACTTC. Its translation: CASSLAGRGVNIQYF.